The entry that follows covers one TCR beta chain sequence. V was clipped by 3 bases and J by 0 bases, with 12 bases between them. Per the germline V gene, CDR1 is SGHDN and CDR2 is FVKESK. CDR3 length: 16 residues. The sample is drawn from a study of cytomegalovirus exposure and HLA in healthy donors. The PCR was carried out with 60 Vbeta primers and 13 Jbeta primers. Sequencing was performed with immunoSEQ multiplex PCR; in TCRdb, only in-frame clones are kept and a portion is missing. Seen here are about 130,000 clones, around three quarters observed once, and the top ten hold roughly 1.8%. The clonotype comes from a woman aged 45-65 years in good health and CMV-seronegative. The chain couples TRBV14 to TRBJ2-1; D gene unclear. The specimen sequenced was PBMCs. Here the CDR3 reads CASSHAPPSSYNEQFF. The CDR3 nucleotides are TGTGCCAGCAGCCACGCGCCTCCAAGCTCCTACAATGAGCAGTTCTTC.